The clone carrying this T cell receptor beta chain was counted between two and nine times. Its matching antigen is unknown. Template switching introduced a universal primer site, and the cDNA bore unique molecular identifiers. Each CDR3 protein gets one entry after TCRdb re-called the 5' RACE reads with MiXCR. The data contain 400,000 to 600,000 distinct CDR3 sequences, approximately 20% of them seen just once; the ten biggest clones take up around 0.5%. The J segment lost 6 bases and the V segment lost 2 bases, leaving 7 bases of the junction unmatched. Germline CDR1 reads MNHEY; CDR2 reads SVGAGI. This CDR3 spans 15 amino acids. The sample is drawn from a study of identical twins. Notes on the study in general: Invariant populations such as MAIT and iNKT cells could partly muddle zero-insertion analyses.

These data also featured in a second study, about yellow fever vaccine responses in identical twins.

Specimen: CD4+ T cells sorted from blood. The chain is built from TRBV6-5 and TRBJ2-1; 7 positions match TRBD2. The sequence was obtained from a woman between 18 and 30 years old in good health. The CDR3 spells CASSYAGVMGNEQFF. The CDR3, as DNA: TGTGCCAGCAGTTACGCGGGAGTAATGGGCAATGAGCAGTTCTTC.